This T cell receptor (beta chain) emerged from a study of T cells in pancreatic ductal adenocarcinoma. Overall study results and limits: Enrichment of CD45RO+ effector over naive T cells in tumors may bias clonality. Unique clonotypes were around 8-fold more numerous in blood than in tumor.

Trimming removed 1 base at V and 4 bases at J, with 15 bases between. The CDR3 runs 16 residues. The germline V gene has CDR1 SGHRS and CDR2 YFSETQ. Remarks on this clone: Antigen: not known.

Surgery without prior neoadjuvant therapy was the treatment of the selected pancreatic ductal adenocarcinoma patients. Profiling relied on immunoSEQ multiplex PCR, and the TCRdb table lists in-frame clones only, not all of them. The sample contains roughly 100,000 clones, nearly 95% of which appear only once. The source material was PBMCs. The receptor comes from a human donor with pancreatic ductal adenocarcinoma. The chain uses TRBV5-1 and TRBJ2-1; tentative D call: TRBD1 (6 bases). The CDR3 reads CASSLTGHLLYNEQFF. The CDR3 DNA follows: TGCGCCAGCAGCTTGACGGGACACCTACTTTACAATGAGCAGTTCTTC.